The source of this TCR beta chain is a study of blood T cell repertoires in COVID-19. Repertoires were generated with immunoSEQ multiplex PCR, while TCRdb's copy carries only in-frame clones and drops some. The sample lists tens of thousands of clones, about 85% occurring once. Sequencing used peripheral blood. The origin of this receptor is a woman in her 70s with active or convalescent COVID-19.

In nucleotides, the CDR3 is TGCGCCAGCAGCTTGGGGGGCGGGGAAGAAGCCCTTGGCTACACCTTC. Protein sequence: CASSLGGGEEALGYTF. The chain uses TRBV5-1 and TRBJ1-2, with D possibly matching TRBD1 (5 bases). The length of the CDR3 is 16 residues. V was trimmed by 0 bases and J by 7 bases, leaving 19 bases between them. The germline V gene encodes CDR1 SGHRS and CDR2 YFSETQ.